This TCR beta chain was identified during a study of T cell responses to AZD1222 COVID-19 vaccine. TCRdb's table, derived via immunoSEQ multiplex PCR, lists solely in-frame clones and lacks some. The sample lists approximately 120,000 clones; around 87% were seen once. CDR3 length: 18 amino acids. Germline V gene sequence: CDR1 MNHNS, CDR2 SASEGT. Unmatched junction bases numbered 13, after V lost 3 bases and J lost 7 bases. Combined were second doses at about 4 or about 12 weeks. Study observations and caveats: Repertoire sampling occurred only after the peak T cell response. Along spike, vaccine-associated CD4 TCRs were found throughout, with dominance at 160-218 and 743-854.

Remarks on this clone: The target antigen is unknown.

This TCR was recovered from an adult who received the AZD1222 COVID-19 vaccine. The genes are TRBV6-1 and TRBJ2-1, with 12 bases aligning to TRBD2. Here the sequenced sample was peripheral blood, taken 28 days after the second AZD1222 dose. CDR3 bases: TGTGCCAGCAGTGAGCGGGCTAGCGGGAGGGCCTGGGGGAATGAGCAGTTCTTC. This sequence encodes CASSERASGRAWGNEQFF.